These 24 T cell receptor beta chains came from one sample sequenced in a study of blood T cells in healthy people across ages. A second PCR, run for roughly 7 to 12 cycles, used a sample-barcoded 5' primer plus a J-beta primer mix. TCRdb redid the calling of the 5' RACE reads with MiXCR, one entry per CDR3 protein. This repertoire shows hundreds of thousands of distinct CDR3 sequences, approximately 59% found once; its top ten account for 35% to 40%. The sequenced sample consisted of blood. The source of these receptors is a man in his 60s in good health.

In nucleotides, the CDR3 is TGCAGTGCCCTCCGGTCAGGGGGCGAGCAGTACTTC. Its protein is CSALRSGGEQYF. The gene calls are TRBV20-1 and TRBJ2-7, with 7 bases lining up with TRBD1. Germline V gene data show CDR1 as DFQATT and CDR2 as SNEGSKA (reference sequence). The V gene end was trimmed by 6 bases and the J gene end by 6 bases; junction bases not matched to a gene: 8. CDR3 length: 12 residues.

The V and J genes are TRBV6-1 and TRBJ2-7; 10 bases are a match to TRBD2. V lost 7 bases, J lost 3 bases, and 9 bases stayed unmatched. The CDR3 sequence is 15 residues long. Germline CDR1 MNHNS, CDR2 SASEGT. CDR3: CASKESSGGFYEQYF. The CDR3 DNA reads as TGTGCCAGCAAAGAATCTAGCGGGGGATTCTACGAGCAGTACTTC.

The chain's CDR3 is CSARERGGRPNEQFF. The CDR3 DNA sequence: TGCAGTGCTAGGGAGCGGGGGGGCCGGCCCAATGAGCAGTTCTTC. The genes are TRBV20-1 and TRBJ2-1, with 10 bases that match TRBD2. This CDR3 contains 15 residues. After removal of 3 bases from V and 6 bases from J, the junction contained 8 bases not matched to a gene. Germline-derived CDR1 and CDR2 are DFQATT and SNEGSKA (reference sequence).

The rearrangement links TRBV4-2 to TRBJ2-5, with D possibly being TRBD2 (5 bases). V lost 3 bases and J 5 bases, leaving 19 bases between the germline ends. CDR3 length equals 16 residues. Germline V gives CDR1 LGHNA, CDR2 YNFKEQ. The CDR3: CASSQGPPQPGETQYF. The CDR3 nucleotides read TGTGCCAGCAGCCAGGGTCCCCCCCAGCCGGGGGAGACCCAGTACTTC.

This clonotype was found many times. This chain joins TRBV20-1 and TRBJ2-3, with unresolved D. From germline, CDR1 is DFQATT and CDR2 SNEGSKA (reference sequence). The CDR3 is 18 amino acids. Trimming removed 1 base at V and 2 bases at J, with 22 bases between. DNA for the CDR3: TGCAGTGCTAGAGGCCCGGAAACCAGATCCGCGCACACAGATACGCAGTATTTT. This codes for CSARGPETRSAHTDTQYF.

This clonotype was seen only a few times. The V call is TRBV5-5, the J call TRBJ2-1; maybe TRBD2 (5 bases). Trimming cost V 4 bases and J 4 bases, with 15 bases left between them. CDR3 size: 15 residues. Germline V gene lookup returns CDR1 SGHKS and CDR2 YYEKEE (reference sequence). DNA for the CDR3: TGTGCCAGCAGCGCGTGGACTGGTTCATACAATGAGCAGTTCTTC. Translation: CASSAWTGSYNEQFF. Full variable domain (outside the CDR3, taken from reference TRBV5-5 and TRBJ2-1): DAGVTQSPTHLIKTRGQQVTLRCSPISGHKSVSWYQQVLGQGPQFIFQYYEKEERGRGNFPDRFSARQFPNYSSELNVNALLLGDSALYLCASSAWTGSYNEQFFGPGTRLTVL.

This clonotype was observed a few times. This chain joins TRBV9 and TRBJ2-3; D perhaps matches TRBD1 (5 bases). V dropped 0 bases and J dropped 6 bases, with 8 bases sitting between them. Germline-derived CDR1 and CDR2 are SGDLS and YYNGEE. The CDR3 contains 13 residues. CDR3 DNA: TGTGCCAGCAGCGTAGTTGGGGCGGATACGCAGTATTTT. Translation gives CASSVVGADTQYF.

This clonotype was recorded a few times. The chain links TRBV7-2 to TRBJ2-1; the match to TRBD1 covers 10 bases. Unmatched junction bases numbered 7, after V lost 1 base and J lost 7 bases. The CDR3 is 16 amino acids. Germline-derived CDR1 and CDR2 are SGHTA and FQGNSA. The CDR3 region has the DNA TGTGCCAGCAGCTTAGTTGGGGGGGGACAGGGGAATGAGCAGTTCTTC. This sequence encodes CASSLVGGGQGNEQFF.

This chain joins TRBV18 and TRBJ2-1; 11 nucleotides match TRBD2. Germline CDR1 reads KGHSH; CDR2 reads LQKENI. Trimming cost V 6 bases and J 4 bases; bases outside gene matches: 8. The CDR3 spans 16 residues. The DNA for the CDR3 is TGTGCCAGCTCCTACTCCGGGACTAGCGGTTACAATGAGCAGTTCTTC. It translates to CASSYSGTSGYNEQFF. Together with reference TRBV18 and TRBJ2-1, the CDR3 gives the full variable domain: NAGVMQNPRHLVRRRGQEARLRCSPMKGHSHVYWYRQLPEEGLKFMVYLQKENIIDESGMPKERFSAEFPKEGPSILRIQQVVRGDSAAYFCASSYSGTSGYNEQFFGPGTRLTVL.

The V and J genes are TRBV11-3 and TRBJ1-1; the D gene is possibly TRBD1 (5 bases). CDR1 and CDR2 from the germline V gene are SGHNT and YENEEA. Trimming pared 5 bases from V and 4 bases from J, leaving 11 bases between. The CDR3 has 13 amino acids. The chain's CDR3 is CASSATRATEAFF. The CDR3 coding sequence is TGTGCCAGCAGCGCTACCAGGGCCACTGAAGCTTTCTTT.

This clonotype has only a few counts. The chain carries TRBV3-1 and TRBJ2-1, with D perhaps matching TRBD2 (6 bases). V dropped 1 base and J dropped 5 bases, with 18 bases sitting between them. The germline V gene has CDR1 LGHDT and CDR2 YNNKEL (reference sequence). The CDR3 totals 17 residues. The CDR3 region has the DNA TGTGCCAGCAGCCAAGGCCCCCGGGACTGGCTAAACAATGAGCAGTTCTTC. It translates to CASSQGPRDWLNNEQFF.

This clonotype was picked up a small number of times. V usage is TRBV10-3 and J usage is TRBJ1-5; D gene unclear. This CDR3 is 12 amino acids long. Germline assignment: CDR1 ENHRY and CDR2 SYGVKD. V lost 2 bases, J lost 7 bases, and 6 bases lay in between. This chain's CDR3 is CAISEGGQPQHF. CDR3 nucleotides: TGTGCCATCAGTGAGGGTGGGCAGCCCCAGCATTTT.

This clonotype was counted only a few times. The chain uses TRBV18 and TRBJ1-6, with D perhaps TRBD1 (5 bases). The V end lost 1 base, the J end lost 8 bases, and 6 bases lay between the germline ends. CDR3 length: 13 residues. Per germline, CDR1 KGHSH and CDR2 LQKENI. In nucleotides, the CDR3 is TGTGCCAGCTCACCACAAGGGGATTCACCCCTCCACTTT. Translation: CASSPQGDSPLHF.

The CDR3, as DNA: TGTGCCATCAGTGACCCCCTATTCGAGCAAGAGACCCAGTACTTC. Protein product: CAISDPLFEQETQYF. The chain has TRBV10-3 and TRBJ2-5, with D uncertain. With 3 bases removed from V and 2 bases from J, the gap between germline ends came to 13 bases. Germline loops: CDR1 ENHRY, CDR2 SYGVKD. The CDR3 has 15 amino acids.

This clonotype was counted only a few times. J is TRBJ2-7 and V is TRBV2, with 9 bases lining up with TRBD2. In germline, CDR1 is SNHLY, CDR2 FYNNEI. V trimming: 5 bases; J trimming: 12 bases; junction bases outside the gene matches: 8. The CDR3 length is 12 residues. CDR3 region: CASSLGSGLAYF. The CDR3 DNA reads TGTGCCAGCAGTTTGGGCTCGGGACTAGCGTACTTC.

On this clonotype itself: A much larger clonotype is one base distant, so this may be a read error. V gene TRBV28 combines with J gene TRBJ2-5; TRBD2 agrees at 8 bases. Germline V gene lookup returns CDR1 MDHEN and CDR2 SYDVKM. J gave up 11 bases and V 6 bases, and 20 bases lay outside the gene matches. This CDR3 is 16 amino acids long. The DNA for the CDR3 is TGTGCCAGCAGGGATTTTAGCGGGGCCTCCTACAATGAGCAGTACTTC. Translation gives CASRDFSGASYNEQYF.

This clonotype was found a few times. The CDR3 region is CASSLSGTGNEKLFF. The CDR3 DNA sequence: TGCGCCAGCAGCCTGAGCGGGACAGGCAATGAAAAACTGTTTTTT. This rearrangement joins TRBV5-1 to TRBJ1-4, with 8 bases aligning to TRBD1. The CDR3 is 15 residues long. With 4 bases clipped from V and 5 bases from J, the junction kept 7 bases outside the gene matches. CDR1 and CDR2 from the germline V gene are SGHRS and YFSETQ.

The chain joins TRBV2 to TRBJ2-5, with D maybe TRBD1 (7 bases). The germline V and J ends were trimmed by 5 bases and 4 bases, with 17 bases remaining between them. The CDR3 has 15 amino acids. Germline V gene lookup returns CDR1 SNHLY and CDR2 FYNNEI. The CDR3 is CASSPNRQGGETQYF. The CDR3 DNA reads TGTGCCAGCAGTCCCAATAGACAGGGAGGAGAGACCCAGTACTTC.

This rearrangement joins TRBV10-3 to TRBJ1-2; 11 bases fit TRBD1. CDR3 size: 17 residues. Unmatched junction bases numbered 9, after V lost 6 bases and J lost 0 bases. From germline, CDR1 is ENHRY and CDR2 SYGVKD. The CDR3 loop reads CAIRNRDRGDPNYGYTF. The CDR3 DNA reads TGTGCCATCAGGAACCGGGACAGGGGGGATCCTAACTATGGCTACACCTTC.

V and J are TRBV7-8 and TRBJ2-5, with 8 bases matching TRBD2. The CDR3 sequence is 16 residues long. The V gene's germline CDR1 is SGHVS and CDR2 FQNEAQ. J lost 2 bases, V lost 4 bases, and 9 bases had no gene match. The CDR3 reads CASSSRRVAGQETQYF. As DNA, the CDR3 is TGTGCCAGCAGCTCACGGAGGGTAGCGGGGCAAGAGACCCAGTACTTC.

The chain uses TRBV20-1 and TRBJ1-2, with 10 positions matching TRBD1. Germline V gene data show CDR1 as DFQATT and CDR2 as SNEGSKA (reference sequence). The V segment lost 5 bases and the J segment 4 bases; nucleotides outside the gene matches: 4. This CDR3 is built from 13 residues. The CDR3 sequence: CSAARDRGYGYTF. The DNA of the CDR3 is TGCAGTGCTGCCCGGGACAGGGGCTATGGCTACACCTTC.

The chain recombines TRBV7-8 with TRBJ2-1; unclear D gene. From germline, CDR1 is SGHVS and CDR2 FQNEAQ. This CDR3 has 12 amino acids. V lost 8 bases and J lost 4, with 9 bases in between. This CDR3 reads CASCQEYNEQFF. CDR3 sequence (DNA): TGTGCCAGCTGCCAGGAGTACAATGAGCAGTTCTTC.

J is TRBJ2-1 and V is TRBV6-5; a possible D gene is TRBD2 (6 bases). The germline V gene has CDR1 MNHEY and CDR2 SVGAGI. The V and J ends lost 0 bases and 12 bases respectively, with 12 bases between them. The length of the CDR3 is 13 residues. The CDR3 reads CASSYSLGRRQFF. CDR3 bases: TGTGCCAGCAGTTACTCTTTGGGGAGGAGGCAGTTCTTC.

Here the CDR3 DNA reads TGTGCCAGCAGTCCCCCGGGGGGATCTAATTCACCCCTCCACTTT. The encoded protein is CASSPPGGSNSPLHF. The V call is TRBV12-3 or TRBV12-4, the J call TRBJ1-6; D possibly corresponds to TRBD1 (5 bases). The CDR3 covers 15 residues. Trimming pared 5 bases from V and 6 bases from J, leaving 14 bases between.